This is a list of T cell receptor beta chains from one sample in a study of blood T cell repertoires in COVID-19. TCRdb's copy holds only in-frame clones and misses some; the assay was immunoSEQ multiplex PCR. Found here are 30,000 to 35,000 clones, around 82% of them singletons; the top ten hold 3% to 4.5%. Sequencing was done on a sample of peripheral blood. The origin of the receptors is a man in his fifties with acute or convalescent COVID-19. CDR3s include the opening cysteine and the closing phenylalanine or tryptophan. D genes are given only for firm matches. Size tells how often a clone was seen (once, few, many) or the class of an expanded clone, and some rows leave it out.

>.|TRBD2|TRBV7-8|TRBJ2-1
CASSLEGASGLFSGNEQFF
TGTGCCAGCAGCTTAGAAGGAGCTAGCGGCTTGTTCTCAGGCAATGAGCAGTTCTTC
>.|.|TRBV19|TRBJ2-7
CASSIDSSSYEQYF
TGTGCCAGTAGTATAGACAGTTCCTCCTACGAGCAGTACTTC
>.|TRBD2|TRBV5-1|TRBJ2-1
CASSLGAAGDNEQFF
TGCGCCAGCAGCTTGGGTGCAGCGGGGGACAATGAGCAGTTCTTC
>.|TRBD1|TRBV7-9|TRBJ2-7
CASSPDWTGGYEQYF
TGTGCCAGCAGCCCTGACTGGACAGGGGGTTACGAGCAGTACTTC
>.|.|TRBV21-1|TRBJ2-3
CASTTAGTTCLVGTDTQYF
TGTGCCAGCACCACCGCGGGCACTACCTGCCTGGTGGGCACAGATACGCAGTATTTT
>.|TRBD1|TRBV5-1|TRBJ1-3
CASSQRTGDGNTIYF
TGCGCCAGCAGCCAAAGGACAGGGGATGGAAACACCATATATTTT
>.|TRBD1|TRBV5-6|TRBJ1-4
CASSRTAKRDRVEKLFF
TGTGCCAGCAGCCGCACTGCAAAAAGGGACAGGGTGGAAAAACTGTTTTTT
>.|TRBD1|TRBV7-3|TRBJ2-7
CASSFGTEYEQYF
TGTGCCAGCAGCTTCGGGACAGAATACGAGCAGTACTTC
>few|TRBD1|TRBV5-6|TRBJ2-7
CASSLAGTVISYEQYF
TGTGCCAGCAGCTTGGCGGGGACAGTAATTTCCTACGAGCAGTACTTC
>once|.|TRBV12-2|TRBJ1-4
CASRLTGGEEKLFF
TGTGCAAGTCGCTTGACAGGGGGCGAGGAAAAACTGTTTTTT
>few|.|TRBV2|TRBJ1-3
CASSELQSSGNTIYF
TGTGCCAGCAGCGAATTACAGAGCTCTGGAAACACCATATATTTT
>once|TRBD2|TRBV19|TRBJ2-3
CASSLRTSGGFTDTQYF
TGTGCCAGTAGTCTAAGGACTAGCGGGGGATTCACAGATACGCAGTATTTT
>.|TRBD1|TRBV7-2|TRBJ2-7
CASNLGDGQDEQYF
TGTGCCAGCAACCTCGGTGATGGACAGGACGAGCAGTACTTC
>.|.|TRBV11-2|TRBJ2-1
CASSLMADWDEQFF
TGTGCCAGCAGCTTAATGGCGGACTGGGATGAGCAGTTCTTC
>.|TRBD1|TRBV27|TRBJ1-2
CASSRDREHGYTF
TGTGCCAGCAGCCGGGACAGGGAACATGGCTACACCTTC
>.|.|TRBV5-5|TRBJ2-5
CASSFLQSQETQYF
TGTGCCAGCAGCTTTTTGCAGTCCCAAGAGACCCAGTACTTC
>.|.|TRBV5-6|TRBJ1-5
CASSRQDQPQHF
TGTGCCAGCAGTCGGCAGGATCAGCCCCAGCATTTT
>.|TRBD2|TRBV6-5|TRBJ2-7
CASNLGGYEQYF
TGTGCCAGCAACCTGGGAGGGTACGAGCAGTACTTC
>.|.|TRBV9|TRBJ1-2
CASSVGPGANYGYTF
TGTGCCAGCAGCGTAGGACCAGGGGCTAACTATGGCTACACCTTC
>.|TRBD1|TRBV6-6|TRBJ1-3
CASSSDRGSGNTIYF
TGTGCCAGCAGTTCCGACAGGGGATCTGGAAACACCATATATTTT
>.|TRBD2|TRBV7-9|TRBJ2-7
CASSILAGVYEQYF
TGTGCCAGCAGCATACTAGCGGGAGTCTACGAGCAGTACTTC
>.|TRBD1|TRBV9|TRBJ1-4
CASSEGQGLFHEKLFF
TGTGCCAGCAGCGAGGGACAGGGTTTATTCCATGAAAAACTGTTTTTT
>.|TRBD2|TRBV28|TRBJ2-3
CASSLLGGTSGPQETDTQYF
TGTGCCAGCAGTTTATTGGGGGGGACTAGCGGGCCCCAAGAGACAGATACGCAGTATTTT
>.|.|TRBV28|TRBJ2-3
CASSTGGFGGRAPDTQYF
TGTGCCAGCAGTACAGGGGGCTTCGGCGGGAGGGCCCCAGATACGCAGTATTTT
>.|TRBD2|TRBV18|TRBJ2-1
CASSDTSGGYHNEQFF
TGTGCCAGCTCAGACACTAGCGGGGGGTACCACAATGAGCAGTTCTTC
>.|.|TRBV18|TRBJ1-2
CASSLGAANYGYTF
TGTGCCAGCTCACTAGGGGCAGCAAACTATGGCTACACCTTC
>few|.|TRBV7-9|TRBJ1-4
CASSLVSGATNEKLFF
TGTGCCAGCAGCTTAGTGTCAGGGGCAACTAATGAAAAACTGTTTTTT
>.|.|TRBV5-4|TRBJ2-5
CASSLLGQETQYF
TGTGCCAGCAGCCTCCTAGGACAAGAGACCCAGTACTTC
>.|.|TRBV7-9|TRBJ1-5
CASSLRDNQPQHF
TGTGCCAGCAGCCTCCGAGACAATCAGCCCCAGCATTTT
>.|.|TRBV11-2|TRBJ2-3
CASSSGNTDTQYF
TGTGCCAGCAGCTCGGGGAACACAGATACGCAGTATTTT
>.|TRBD2|TRBV11-3|TRBJ2-3
CASSPGGALADTQYF
TGTGCCAGCAGCCCGGGGGGAGCATTGGCGGATACGCAGTATTTT
>.|TRBD2|TRBV27|TRBJ2-5
CASASGLAGVETQYF
TGTGCCAGCGCCAGCGGGCTAGCGGGAGTAGAGACCCAGTACTTC
>.|.|TRBV18|TRBJ1-2
CASSPGTNLGGYTF
TGTGCCAGCTCACCTGGGACAAATCTGGGTGGCTACACCTTC
>few|.|TRBV6-5|TRBJ2-3
CASSYSRQSYTDTQYF
TGTGCCAGCAGTTACTCGCGGCAGAGCTACACAGATACGCAGTATTTT
>.|.|TRBV10-3|TRBJ2-4
CAISGETGVNIQYF
TGTGCCATCAGTGGGGAGACAGGTGTAAACATTCAGTACTTC
>.|TRBD1|TRBV19|TRBJ2-3
CASSLGQGSDTQYF
TGTGCCAGTAGTTTAGGACAGGGGTCAGATACGCAGTATTTT
>.|TRBD2|TRBV7-3|TRBJ2-1
CASSLGSGRASYNEQFF
TGTGCCAGCAGCTTGGGTAGCGGGAGGGCCTCCTACAATGAGCAGTTCTTC
>.|.|TRBV24-1|TRBJ2-1
CATSETDNEQFF
TGTGCCACCAGTGAGACAGACAATGAGCAGTTCTTC
>few|.|TRBV18|TRBJ1-1
CASAGQLNTEAFF
TGTGCCAGCGCAGGACAGTTGAACACTGAAGCTTTCTTT
>.|TRBD2|TRBV2|TRBJ2-7
CASSEVSSGRRYEQYF
TGTGCCAGCAGTGAGGTTAGTAGCGGGAGGAGGTACGAGCAGTACTTC
>.|TRBD2|TRBV19|TRBJ2-7
CASRKKTSGSSYEQYF
TGTGCCAGTAGAAAAAAGACTAGCGGGAGCTCCTACGAGCAGTACTTC
>.|.|TRBV7-9|TRBJ2-7
CASSLAAGLSSYEQYF
TGTGCCAGCAGCTTAGCAGCAGGCTTAAGTTCCTACGAGCAGTACTTC
>.|.|TRBV20-1|TRBJ2-7
CSASYRGSDYEQYF
TGCAGTGCTAGTTACCGGGGGAGTGACTACGAGCAGTACTTC
>.|TRBD1|TRBV27|TRBJ1-3
CASRTYRGQAGNTIYF
TGTGCCAGCAGAACCTACAGGGGGCAAGCTGGAAACACCATATATTTT
>.|TRBD1|TRBV29-1|TRBJ2-7
CSVEGQGAYEQYF
TGCAGCGTTGAAGGACAGGGCGCCTACGAGCAGTACTTC
>.|TRBD2|TRBV7-9|TRBJ2-1
CASSLARVAGDNEQFF
TGTGCCAGCAGCTTAGCGAGGGTAGCGGGTGACAATGAGCAGTTCTTC
>.|.|TRBV5-4|TRBJ2-6
CASSSISGANVLTF
TGTGCCAGCAGCTCCATTTCTGGGGCCAACGTCCTGACTTTC
>once|TRBD1|TRBV5-1|TRBJ1-2
CASSLGTGRDGYTF
TGCGCCAGCAGCCTAGGGACAGGGCGGGATGGCTACACCTTC
>.|TRBD2|TRBV29-1|TRBJ2-1
CSANREGIRQFF
TGCAGCGCTAACCGGGAGGGCATTCGGCAGTTCTTC
>.|TRBD1|TRBV3-1/TRBV3-2|TRBJ1-1
CASSQGTGTVTEAFF
TGTGCCAGCAGCCAAGGGACAGGGACAGTCACTGAAGCTTTCTTT
>.|.|TRBV7-9|TRBJ1-1
CASSFSNTEAFF
TGTGCCAGCAGCTTCAGTAACACTGAAGCTTTCTTT